The 20 T cell receptor beta chains below were found in one sample sequenced in a study of shared clonotypes between healthy human individuals. Only in-frame clones appear in the TCRdb table, and some are missing; sequencing was by immunoSEQ multiplex PCR. This table holds about 1.5 million clones, 95% to 99% found once. The sequenced sample was naive CD4+ T cells sorted from blood. Subset defined: CD45RA+ positively selected. The source of these receptors is a man younger than 45 in good health.

V and J are TRBV6-5 and TRBJ1-1, with 9 bases fitting TRBD1. The CDR3 contains 14 residues. With V trimmed by 6 bases and J by 5 bases, 7 bases remained unmatched. Germline V gene lookup returns CDR1 MNHEY and CDR2 SVGAGI. The CDR3 loop is CASSRTTGGTEAFF. CDR3 coding DNA: TGTGCCAGCAGCCGAACGACAGGGGGTACTGAAGCTTTCTTT.

The CDR3 protein is CASRTTGSYEQYF. DNA of the CDR3: TGTGCCAGCAGGACGACAGGTTCCTACGAGCAGTACTTC. The chain uses TRBV28 and TRBJ2-7, with D possibly being TRBD1 (6 bases). The CDR3 runs 13 residues. CDR1 and CDR2 (germline): MDHEN, SYDVKM. Trimming took off 6 bases at V and 1 base at J, with 10 bases between the two ends.

There are a few counts of this clone. V is TRBV18 and J is TRBJ1-3; D remains unclear. This CDR3 region has 14 residues. Trimming pared 5 bases from V and 0 bases from J, leaving 8 bases between. Germline V CDR1 and CDR2: KGHSH, LQKENI. CDR3 nucleotides: TGTGCCAGCTCAACGGGAGTCTCTGGAAACACCATATATTTT. Its protein product is CASSTGVSGNTIYF.

The rearrangement uses TRBV7-9 and TRBJ1-1; the D is unclear. Germline V lookup: CDR1 SEHNR, CDR2 FQNEAQ (reference sequence). Trimming took 7 bases from V and 1 from J, leaving 10 bases between them. The CDR3 spans 13 residues. The CDR3 here is CASTRLTNTEAFF. The DNA of the CDR3 is TGTGCCAGCACCCGCCTGACGAACACTGAAGCTTTCTTT.

Turning to this clone: The same CDR3 arises from other DNA sequences in this sample as well. This chain joins TRBV7-2 and TRBJ2-3, with D unclear. V shed 3 bases and J shed 6 bases, with 4 bases lying between them. Germline CDR1 and CDR2: SGHTA and FQGNSA. CDR3 length: 11 residues. CDR3 bases: TGTGCCAGCAGCTTCGGCGATACGCAGTATTTT. Encoded protein: CASSFGDTQYF.

The rearrangement uses TRBV7-2 and TRBJ2-3, with 14 bases matching TRBD2. The germline CDR1 and CDR2 sequences are SGHTA and FQGNSA. The CDR3 covers 17 residues. Losses at the gene ends were 2 bases for V and 3 bases for J; bases not matched to a gene: 4. In nucleotides, the CDR3 is TGTGCCAGCAGCTTAATCGGGACTAGCGGGAGAACAGATACGCAGTATTTT. This encodes CASSLIGTSGRTDTQYF.

The chain is built from TRBV20-1 and TRBJ2-1; TRBD2 matches at 7 bases. V lost 5 bases to trimming and J lost 9 bases; unmatched junction nucleotides: 4. CDR3 length: 11 residues. Germline assignment: CDR1 DFQATT and CDR2 SNEGSKA (reference sequence). This CDR3 reads CSAPREGEQFF. Here the CDR3 DNA reads TGCAGTGCTCCGAGGGAGGGTGAGCAGTTCTTC.

V and J are TRBV2 and TRBJ2-2, with D hard to call. CDR1 is SNHLY, CDR2 FYNNEI, per germline. The CDR3 is 13 residues long. V lost 5 bases and J 6 bases, leaving 10 bases between the germline ends. The DNA for the CDR3 is TGTGCCAGCAGTAACGGAGCTGCCGGGGAGCTGTTTTTT. It translates to CASSNGAAGELFF. The complete variable domain, with remaining parts taken from reference TRBV2 and TRBJ2-2, reads EPEVTQTPSHQVTQMGQEVILRCVPISNHLYFYWYRQILGQKVEFLVSFYNNEISEKSEIFDDQFSVERPDGSNFTLKIRSTKLEDSAMYFCASSNGAAGELFFGEGSRLTVL.

The chain links TRBV27 to TRBJ2-7, with a tentative D call TRBD2 (5 bases). From germline, CDR1 is MNHEY and CDR2 SMNVEV (reference sequence). Trimming pared 5 bases from V and 0 bases from J, leaving 17 bases between. The CDR3 is 16 amino acids. The CDR3 nucleotides read TGTGCCAGCAGTCCACGCCTCAGCGGTAGCTCCTACGAGCAGTACTTC. Protein sequence: CASSPRLSGSSYEQYF.

In this sample, this clone turned up once. The chain uses TRBV10-3 and TRBJ1-5, with 7 bases fitting TRBD1. The CDR3 length is 16 residues. Germline trimming cut 6 bases from V and 6 bases from J; bases unmatched to any gene: 14. Germline V lookup: CDR1 ENHRY, CDR2 SYGVKD. In DNA, the CDR3 is TGTGCCATCAGCAAAAGACAGGGAGGGGTAGGTCAGCCCCAGCATTTT. Amino acids: CAISKRQGGVGQPQHF.

This sequence joins TRBV11-2 and TRBJ2-7; 7 bases map to TRBD1. The junction had 8 bases not matched to a gene; V was cut back by 4 bases and J by 5 bases. CDR3 size: 14 residues. Germline CDR1 is SGHAT and CDR2 is FQNNGV. CDR3 DNA sequence: TGTGCCAGCAGCTCCCGGGACAGCATCCACGAGCAGTACTTC. This codes for CASSSRDSIHEQYF.

The rearrangement joins TRBV4-1 to TRBJ1-1; D is unresolved. V was shortened by 0 bases and J by 1 base, with 9 bases between the two germline ends. Germline V lookup: CDR1 MGHRA, CDR2 YSYEKL. The CDR3 consists of 15 residues. The CDR3 reads CASSQDAAKNTEAFF. The CDR3 DNA sequence: TGCGCCAGCAGCCAAGATGCCGCCAAGAACACTGAAGCTTTCTTT.

The chain uses TRBV7-2 and TRBJ2-1, with D possibly TRBD2 on 6 matching bases. Germline V gene data show CDR1 as SGHTA and CDR2 as FQGNSA. The CDR3 contains 16 residues. V was clipped by 5 bases and J by 0 bases, with 14 bases between them. CDR3 nucleotide sequence: TGTGCCAGCAGCCCATCTAGCGCCAGCTCCTACAATGAGCAGTTCTTC. It translates to CASSPSSASSYNEQFF.

The rearrangement uses TRBV18 and TRBJ2-1; D not certain. Germline CDR1 KGHSH, CDR2 LQKENI. The length of the CDR3 is 14 residues. Trimming cost V 3 bases and J 4 bases, with 10 bases left between them. The CDR3 nucleotides are TGTGCCAGCTCACCCCGCAAGGTTTACAATGAGCAGTTCTTC. Translated: CASSPRKVYNEQFF. Together with reference TRBV18 and TRBJ2-1, the CDR3 gives the full variable domain: NAGVMQNPRHLVRRRGQEARLRCSPMKGHSHVYWYRQLPEEGLKFMVYLQKENIIDESGMPKERFSAEFPKEGPSILRIQQVVRGDSAAYFCASSPRKVYNEQFFGPGTRLTVL.

J is TRBJ1-4 and V is TRBV18; D gene uncertain. Looked up from germline, CDR1 is KGHSH and CDR2 is LQKENI. V lost 0 bases to trimming and J lost 8 bases, with 10 bases between them. The CDR3 totals 14 residues. The CDR3 DNA follows: TGTGCCAGCTCACCACCGAGTCTCGGGGAAAAACTGTTTTTT. The encoded protein is CASSPPSLGEKLFF.

The chain couples TRBV5-1 to TRBJ1-1; D not certain. V lost 5 bases and J 1 base, leaving 12 bases between the germline ends. The CDR3 has 14 amino acids. Germline values: CDR1 SGHRS, CDR2 YFSETQ. The CDR3 protein is CASSSPARNTEAFF. The CDR3 DNA follows: TGCGCCAGCAGTTCACCGGCCAGGAACACTGAAGCTTTCTTT.

This chain uses TRBV15 with TRBJ2-2; 8 bases are a match to TRBD2. This CDR3 contains 17 residues. Germline CDR1 and CDR2: LNHNV and YYDKDF (reference sequence). V gave up 0 bases and J gave up 3 bases; unmatched junction bases: 6. The CDR3 is CATSRDLGLEYTGELFF. The CDR3 DNA is TGTGCCACCAGCAGAGATTTGGGACTAGAATACACCGGGGAGCTGTTTTTT. The entire variable domain, with the rest obtained from reference TRBV15 and TRBJ2-2, is as follows: DAMVIQNPRYQVTQFGKPVTLSCSQTLNHNVMYWYQQKSSQAPKLLFHYYDKDFNNEADTPDNFQSRRPNTSFCFLDIRSPGLGDTAMYLCATSRDLGLEYTGELFFGEGSRLTVL.

This rearrangement joins TRBV30 to TRBJ1-5; D gene uncertain. With 5 bases removed from V and 0 bases from J, the gap between germline ends came to 5 bases. This CDR3 is built from 12 residues. CDR1 is GTSNPN, CDR2 SVGIG, per germline (reference sequence). CDR3 loop: CAWGYSNQPQHF. The CDR3 DNA reads as TGTGCCTGGGGCTATAGCAATCAGCCCCAGCATTTT.

V and J are TRBV6-1 and TRBJ1-5; perhaps TRBD1 as D (6 bases). The length of the CDR3 is 13 residues. Per germline, CDR1 MNHNS and CDR2 SASEGT. V lost 5 bases and J lost 5, with 10 bases in between. CDR3 region: CASSQGWDQPQHF. CDR3 coding DNA: TGTGCCAGCAGTCAGGGGTGGGATCAGCCCCAGCATTTT.

The CDR3 region is CASSFEGRYYGYTF. CDR3 coding DNA: TGTGCCAGCAGTTTTGAGGGACGGTACTATGGCTACACCTTC. The chain links TRBV28 to TRBJ1-2, with D possibly TRBD1 on 5 matching bases. Germline loops: CDR1 MDHEN, CDR2 SYDVKM. CDR3 length: 14 residues. Trimming left V 3 bases short and J 3 bases short, with 11 bases between.